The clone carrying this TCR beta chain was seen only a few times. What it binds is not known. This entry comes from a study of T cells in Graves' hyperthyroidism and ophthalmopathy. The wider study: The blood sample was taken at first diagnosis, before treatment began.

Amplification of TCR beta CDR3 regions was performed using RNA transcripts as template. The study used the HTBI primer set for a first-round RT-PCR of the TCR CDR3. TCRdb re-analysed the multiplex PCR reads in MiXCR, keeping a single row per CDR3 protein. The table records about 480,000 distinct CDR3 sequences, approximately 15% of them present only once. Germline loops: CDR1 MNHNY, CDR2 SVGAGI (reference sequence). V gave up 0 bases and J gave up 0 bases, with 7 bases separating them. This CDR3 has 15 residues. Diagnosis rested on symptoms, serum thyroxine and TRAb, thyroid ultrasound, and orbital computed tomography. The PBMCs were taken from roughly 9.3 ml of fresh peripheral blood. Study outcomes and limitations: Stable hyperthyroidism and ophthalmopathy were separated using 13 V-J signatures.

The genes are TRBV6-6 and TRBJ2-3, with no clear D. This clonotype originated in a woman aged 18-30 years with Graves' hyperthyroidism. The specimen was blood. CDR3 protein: CASSYSVGSTDTQYF. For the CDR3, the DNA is TGTGCCAGCAGTTACTCGGTCGGGAGCACAGATACGCAGTATTTT.